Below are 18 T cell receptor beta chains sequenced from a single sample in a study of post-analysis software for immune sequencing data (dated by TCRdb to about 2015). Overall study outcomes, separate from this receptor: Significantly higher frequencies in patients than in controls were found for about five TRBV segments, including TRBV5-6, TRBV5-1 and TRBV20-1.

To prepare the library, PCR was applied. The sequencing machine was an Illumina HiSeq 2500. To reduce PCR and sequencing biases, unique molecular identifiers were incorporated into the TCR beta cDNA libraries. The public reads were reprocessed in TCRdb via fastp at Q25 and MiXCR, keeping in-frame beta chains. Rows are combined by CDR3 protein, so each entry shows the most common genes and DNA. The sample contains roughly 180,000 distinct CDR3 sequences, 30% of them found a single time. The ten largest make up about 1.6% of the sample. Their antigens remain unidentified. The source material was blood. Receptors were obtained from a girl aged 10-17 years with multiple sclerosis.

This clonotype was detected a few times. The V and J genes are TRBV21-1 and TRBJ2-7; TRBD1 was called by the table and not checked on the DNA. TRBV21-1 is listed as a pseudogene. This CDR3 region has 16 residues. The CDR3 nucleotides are TGTGCCAGCAGCTCCCGAGGGACAGAAGCATCCTACGAGCAGTACTTC. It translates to CASSSRGTEASYEQYF.

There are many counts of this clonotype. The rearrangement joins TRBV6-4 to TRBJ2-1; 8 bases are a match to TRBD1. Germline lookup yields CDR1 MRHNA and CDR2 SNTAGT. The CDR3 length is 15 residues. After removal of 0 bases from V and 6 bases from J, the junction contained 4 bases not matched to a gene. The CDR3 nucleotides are TGTGCCAGCAGTGACTCGGAGACAGGGGTCAATGAGCAGTTCTTC. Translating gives CASSDSETGVNEQFF.

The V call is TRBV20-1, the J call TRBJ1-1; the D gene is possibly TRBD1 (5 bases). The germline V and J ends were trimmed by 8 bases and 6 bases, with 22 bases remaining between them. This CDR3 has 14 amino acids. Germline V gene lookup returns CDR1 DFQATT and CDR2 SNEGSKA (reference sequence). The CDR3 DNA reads TGCAGTTCACCTGGCAGGGCCCTTAAGGCTGAAGCTTTCTTT. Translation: CSSPGRALKAEAFF.

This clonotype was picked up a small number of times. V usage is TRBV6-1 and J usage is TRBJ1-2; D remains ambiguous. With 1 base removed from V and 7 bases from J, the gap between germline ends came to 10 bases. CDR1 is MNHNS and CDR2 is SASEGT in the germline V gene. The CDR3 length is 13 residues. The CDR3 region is CASSEVARPGYTF. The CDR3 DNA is TGTGCCAGCAGTGAAGTCGCCAGGCCTGGCTACACCTTC.

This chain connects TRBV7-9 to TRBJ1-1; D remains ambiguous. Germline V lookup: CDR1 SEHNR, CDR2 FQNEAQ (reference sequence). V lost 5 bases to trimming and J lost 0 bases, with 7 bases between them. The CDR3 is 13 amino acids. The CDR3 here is CASSAQMNTEAFF. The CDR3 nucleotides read TGTGCCAGCAGCGCCCAGATGAACACTGAAGCTTTCTTT.

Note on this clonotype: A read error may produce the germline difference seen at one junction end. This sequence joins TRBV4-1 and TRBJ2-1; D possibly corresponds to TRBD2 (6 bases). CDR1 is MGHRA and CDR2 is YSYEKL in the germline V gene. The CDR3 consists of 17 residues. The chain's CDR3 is CASSQESLTRTHNGQFF. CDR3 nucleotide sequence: TGCGCCAGCAGTCAAGAGTCCCTGACTAGGACGCACAATGGGCAGTTCTTC.

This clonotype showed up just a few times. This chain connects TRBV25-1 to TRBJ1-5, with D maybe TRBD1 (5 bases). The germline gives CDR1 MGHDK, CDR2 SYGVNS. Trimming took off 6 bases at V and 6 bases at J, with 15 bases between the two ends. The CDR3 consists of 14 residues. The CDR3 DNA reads TGTGCCAGCAGAGGGCAACAGGTAGGTCAGCCCCAGCATTTT. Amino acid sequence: CASRGQQVGQPQHF.

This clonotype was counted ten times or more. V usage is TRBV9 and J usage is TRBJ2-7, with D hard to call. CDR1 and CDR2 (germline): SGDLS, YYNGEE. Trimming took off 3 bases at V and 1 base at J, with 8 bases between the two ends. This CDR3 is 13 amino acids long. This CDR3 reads CASSAGVSYEQYF. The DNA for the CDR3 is TGTGCCAGCAGCGCCGGCGTATCCTACGAGCAGTACTTC. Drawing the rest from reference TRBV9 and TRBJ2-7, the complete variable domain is DSGVTQTPKHLITATGQRVTLRCSPRSGDLSVYWYQQSLDQGLQFLIQYYNGEERAKGNILERFSAQQFPDLHSELNLSSLELGDSALYFCASSAGVSYEQYFGPGTRLTVT.

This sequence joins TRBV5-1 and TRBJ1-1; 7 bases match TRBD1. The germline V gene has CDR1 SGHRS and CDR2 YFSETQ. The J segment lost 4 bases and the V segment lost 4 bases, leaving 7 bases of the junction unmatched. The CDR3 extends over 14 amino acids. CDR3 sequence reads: CASSKGQFFTEAFF. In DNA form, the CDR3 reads TGCGCCAGCAGCAAGGGACAGTTTTTCACTGAAGCTTTCTTT.

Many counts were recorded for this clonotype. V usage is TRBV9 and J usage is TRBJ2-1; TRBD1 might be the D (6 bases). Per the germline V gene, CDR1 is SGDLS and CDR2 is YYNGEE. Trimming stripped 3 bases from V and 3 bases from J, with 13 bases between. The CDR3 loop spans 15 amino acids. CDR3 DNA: TGTGCCAGCAGCGGAAGAGACAGGAACTACAATGAGCAGTTCTTC. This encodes CASSGRDRNYNEQFF.

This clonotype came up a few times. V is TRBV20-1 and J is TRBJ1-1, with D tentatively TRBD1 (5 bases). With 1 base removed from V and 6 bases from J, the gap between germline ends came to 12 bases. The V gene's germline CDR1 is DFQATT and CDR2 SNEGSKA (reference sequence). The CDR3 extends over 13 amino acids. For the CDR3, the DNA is TGCAGTGCTAGAGGGGGGTATATCGCTGAAGCTTTCTTT. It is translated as CSARGGYIAEAFF.

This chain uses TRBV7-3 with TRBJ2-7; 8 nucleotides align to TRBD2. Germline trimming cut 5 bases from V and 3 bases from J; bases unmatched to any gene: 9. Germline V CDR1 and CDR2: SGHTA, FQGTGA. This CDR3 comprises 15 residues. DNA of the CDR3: TGTGCCAGCAGCCAATCGGGGAGCGGGAGCTACGAGCAGTACTTC. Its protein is CASSQSGSGSYEQYF. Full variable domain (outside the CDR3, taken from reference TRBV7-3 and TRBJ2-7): GAGVSQTPSNKVTEKGKYVELRCDPISGHTALYWYRQSLGQGPEFLIYFQGTGAADDSGLPNDRFFAVRPEGSVSTLKIQRTERGDSAVYLCASSQSGSGSYEQYFGPGTRLTVT.

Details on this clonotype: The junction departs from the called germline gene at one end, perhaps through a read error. The CDR3 protein is CVSSLRQYLQETRYF. The CDR3 nucleotides are TGTGTCAGCAGCTTAAGACAGTACCTACAAGAGACCCGGTACTTC. The chain links TRBV13 to TRBJ2-5, with D perhaps matching TRBD1 (5 bases). This CDR3 region has 15 residues. In germline, CDR1 is PRHDT, CDR2 FYEKMQ (reference sequence).

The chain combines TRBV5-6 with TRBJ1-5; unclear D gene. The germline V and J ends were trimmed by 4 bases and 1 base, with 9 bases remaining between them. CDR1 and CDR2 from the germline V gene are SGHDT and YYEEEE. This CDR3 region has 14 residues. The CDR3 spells CASSHEGSNQPQHF. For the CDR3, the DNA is TGTGCCAGCAGCCACGAAGGGAGCAATCAGCCCCAGCATTTT.

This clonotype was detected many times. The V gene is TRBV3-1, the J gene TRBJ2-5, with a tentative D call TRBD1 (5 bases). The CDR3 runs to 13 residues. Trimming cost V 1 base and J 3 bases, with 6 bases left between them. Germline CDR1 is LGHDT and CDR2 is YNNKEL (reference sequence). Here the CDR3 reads CASSQGREETQYF. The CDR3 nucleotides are TGTGCCAGCAGCCAAGGCAGGGAAGAGACCCAGTACTTC.

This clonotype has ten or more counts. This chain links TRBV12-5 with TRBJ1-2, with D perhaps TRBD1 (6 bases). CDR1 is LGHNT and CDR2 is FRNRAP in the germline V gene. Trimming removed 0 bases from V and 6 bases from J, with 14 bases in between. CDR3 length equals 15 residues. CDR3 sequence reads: CASGLVTGRDDGYTF. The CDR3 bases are TGTGCTAGTGGTTTGGTTACAGGGAGAGACGATGGCTACACCTTC.

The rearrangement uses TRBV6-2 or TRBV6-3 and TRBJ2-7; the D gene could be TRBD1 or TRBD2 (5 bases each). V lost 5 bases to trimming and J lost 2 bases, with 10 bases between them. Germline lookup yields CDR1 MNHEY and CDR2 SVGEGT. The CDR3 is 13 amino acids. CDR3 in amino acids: CASSRDAPYEQYF. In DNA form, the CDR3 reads TGTGCCAGCAGTCGGGACGCCCCCTACGAGCAGTACTTC.

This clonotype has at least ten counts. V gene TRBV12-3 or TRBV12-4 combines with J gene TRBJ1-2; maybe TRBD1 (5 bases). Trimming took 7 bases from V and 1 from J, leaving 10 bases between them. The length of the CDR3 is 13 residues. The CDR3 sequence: CASKRGNNYGYTF. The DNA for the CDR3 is TGTGCCAGCAAGAGGGGAAATAACTATGGCTACACCTTC.